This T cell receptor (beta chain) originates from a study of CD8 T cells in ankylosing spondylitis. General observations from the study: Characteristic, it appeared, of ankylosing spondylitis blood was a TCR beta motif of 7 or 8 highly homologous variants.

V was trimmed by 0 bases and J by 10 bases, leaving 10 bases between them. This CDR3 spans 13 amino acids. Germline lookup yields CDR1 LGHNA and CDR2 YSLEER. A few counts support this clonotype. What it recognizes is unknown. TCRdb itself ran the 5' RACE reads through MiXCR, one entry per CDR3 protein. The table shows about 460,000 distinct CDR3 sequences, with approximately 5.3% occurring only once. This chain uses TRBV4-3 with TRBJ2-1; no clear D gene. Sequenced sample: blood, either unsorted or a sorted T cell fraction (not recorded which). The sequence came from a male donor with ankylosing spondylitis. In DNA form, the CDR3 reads TGCGCCAGCAGCCAAGATAGGCAGCGCGAGCAGTTCTTC. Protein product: CASSQDRQREQFF.